These T cell receptor beta chains were read from a single sample in a study of blood T cell repertoires in COVID-19. Data came from immunoSEQ multiplex PCR; TCRdb stores just in-frame clones and leaves some out. The data show over 120,000 clones, with 60% to 85% seen just once and 3.5% to 5% held by the top ten. Sequencing input: peripheral blood. These receptors came from a woman aged 80 or over with active or convalescent COVID-19. CDR3s include the opening cysteine and the closing phenylalanine or tryptophan. Each record gives: clone size, D gene, J gene, V gene, CDR3 protein, CDR3 DNA. A D gene is named only where the DNA matches it firmly. A clone size is listed for some rows: how often the clone was seen (once, few, many), or a class if it is expanded.

>NA|TRBD2|TRBJ2-3|TRBV6-1
CASSATSGGLTDTQYF
TGTGCCAGCAGTGCGACTAGCGGGGGCCTCACAGATACGCAGTATTTT
>NA|TRBD1|TRBJ1-6|TRBV19
CASSIGDRTGSPLHF
TGTGCCAGTAGTATTGGGGACAGGACCGGTTCACCCCTCCACTTT
>NA|NA|TRBJ2-2|TRBV24-1
CATSDPGAATGELFF
TGTGCCACCAGTGACCCAGGGGCCGCGACCGGGGAGCTGTTTTTT
>many|TRBD2|TRBJ2-1|TRBV13
CASSSIDIGTSQNNEQFF
TGTGCCAGCAGCTCGATAGACATTGGGACTAGCCAGAACAATGAGCAGTTCTTC
>NA|NA|TRBJ1-2|TRBV28
CASILSGKTYGYTF
TGTGCCAGCATATTGTCCGGGAAAACCTATGGCTACACCTTC
>NA|TRBD1|TRBJ1-4|TRBV9
CASSVGQGINEKLFF
TGTGCCAGCAGCGTAGGACAGGGGATTAATGAAAAACTGTTTTTT
>NA|NA|TRBJ2-3|TRBV28
CASSFDGNRDTQYF
TGTGCCAGCAGTTTCGACGGGAACCGGGATACGCAGTATTTT
>NA|TRBD1|TRBJ2-4|TRBV6-5
CASRTTGMENIQYF
TGTGCCAGCAGGACGACAGGGATGGAAAACATTCAGTACTTC
>NA|NA|TRBJ2-1|TRBV3-1/TRBV3-2
CASSQDRGQGDLDNEQFF
TGTGCCAGCAGCCAAGATAGGGGCCAAGGGGATCTGGACAATGAGCAGTTCTTC
>once|NA|TRBJ2-2|TRBV7-9
CASNLGTLNTGELFF
TGTGCCAGCAACTTAGGGACACTGAACACCGGGGAGCTGTTTTTT
>NA|NA|TRBJ2-3|TRBV19
CASSTTDTQYF
TGTGCCAGTAGTACGACAGATACGCAGTATTTT
>NA|TRBD1|TRBJ2-3|TRBV4-2
CASSPAGGSDTQYF
TGTGCCAGCAGCCCTGCAGGGGGTTCAGATACGCAGTATTTT